This T cell receptor beta chain was sequenced during a study of CD8+ T cells in alopecia areata. General study points: In lesional scalp, particularly from alopecia totalis/universalis, clonality was higher than in normal scalp.

The CDR3 consists of 13 residues. The germline V gene encodes CDR1 GKSSPN and CDR2 SITVG. In its sample, this clone was seen a few times. The target antigen is unknown. Mouse gene names apply. The CDR3 extends 4 residues past the end of the read, so its final part is completed from the germline J gene. Extraction of RNA preceded its reverse transcription into cDNA, which served as the sequencing template. Generated by immunoSEQ multiplex PCR, the TCRdb table keeps only in-frame clones and is missing some. The data show under 350,000 clones, with none appearing a single time. A sort of pooled cutaneous lymph node cells used CD4, CD8alpha, NKG2D, NKG2ACE and other stains.

This clonotype was sampled from a C3H/HeJ mouse with alopecia areata. For the strain, the MHC haplotype given is H2-k. Sequencing was performed on CD4+ T cells sorted from a lymph node. The gene calls are TRBV31 and TRBJ1-1; 7 bases map to TRBD1. The CDR3 DNA, read in part, is TGTGCCTGGAGTCTGGGGACAGCCTCA. This codes for CAWSLGTAS. The full CDR3 protein reads CAWSLGTASEVFF.